The 8 T cell receptor beta chains listed next were all sequenced from one sample in a study of T cells in women clearing cervical HPV infection. Assay: immunoSEQ multiplex PCR; the TCRdb copy retains only in-frame clones and omits some. Its table lists about 31,000 clones. Input material: blood buffy coat. The receptors originated from a woman between 18 and 70 years old with a cervical HPV16 infection that either progressed to CIN3+ or cleared (not recorded which).

Worth noting for this clone: The CDR3 is cut off 3 residues early in the read; its end comes from the germline J gene. The chain uses TRBV12-5 and TRBJ1-5; 9 nucleotides align to TRBD1. The germline V gene has CDR1 LGHNT and CDR2 FRNRAP. V lost 5 bases, J lost 4 bases, and 0 bases stayed unmatched. The CDR3 is 13 residues long. CDR3 protein: CASGGTGNQPQHF. The DNA read from the CDR3 is TGTGCTAGTGGTGGGACAGGGAATCAGCCC.

With regard to this clone: The CDR3 is cut off 3 residues early in the read; its end comes from the germline J gene. The genes are TRBV20-1 and TRBJ2-4; TRBD1 matches 8 bases. This CDR3 spans 14 amino acids. V gave up 4 bases and J gave up 0 bases; unmatched junction bases: 2. The germline gives CDR1 DFQATT, CDR2 SNEGSKA (reference sequence). Partial CDR3 DNA: TGCAGTGCTACGGACAGGGTAGCCAAAAACATT. This sequence encodes CSATDRVAKNI. The entire CDR3 sequence reads CSATDRVAKNIQYF.

Of note for this clone: The read terminates 3 residues before the CDR3 end, so the remaining end is supplied by the germline J gene. The chain recombines TRBV19 with TRBJ2-2; 8 bases fit TRBD2. Germline V CDR1 and CDR2: LNHDA, SQIVND (reference sequence). With V trimmed by 5 bases and J by 5 bases, 7 bases remained unmatched. The CDR3 is 15 amino acids. The CDR3 loop is CASSSGGAGTGELFF. The sequenced CDR3 bases are TGTGCCAGTAGTTCGGGGGGGGCCGGGACCGGGGAG.

Remarks on this clone: At one end the junction does not follow the germline gene, possibly because of a read error. The read terminates 3 residues ahead of where the CDR3 ends, so the germline J gene completes it. Additional DNA sequences in this sample encode the identical CDR3. V and J are TRBV2 and TRBJ1-3; 7 nucleotides match TRBD1. The CDR3 contains 12 residues. Germline CDR1 reads SNHLY; CDR2 reads FYNNEI. CDR3 amino acids: CASGQEGSTIYF. Incomplete CDR3 DNA: TGTGCCAGCGGACAGGAAGGAAGCACC.

In regard to this clone: The CDR3 goes on 3 residues after the read ends, and that part is filled in from the germline J gene. The chain combines TRBV19 with TRBJ1-2; TRBD1 might be the D (5 bases). This CDR3 contains 16 residues. CDR1 and CDR2 (germline): LNHDA, SQIVND (reference sequence). The CDR3 DNA, read in part, is TGTGCCAGTAGTACCTGGACTAGCGGGGGAGGAGATACC. Translated: CASSTWTSGGGDT. The full CDR3 protein is CASSTWTSGGGDTYTF.

As concerns this clone: In the same sample, other DNA sequences code for this CDR3. CDR3: CASSRTSSSGNTIYF. The sequenced CDR3 bases are TGCGCCAGCAGCCGGACTTCCAGCTCTGGAAACACC. This chain links TRBV5-1 with TRBJ1-3, with D hard to call. The read ends 3 residues shy of where the CDR3 ends; the end is completed using the germline J gene. The CDR3 is 15 residues long. Deletions cut 4 bases from V and 0 bases from J, with 11 bases between. Germline loops: CDR1 SGHRS, CDR2 YFSETQ.

In regard to this clone: Relative to the germline gene, one junction end is altered; a read error may explain this. Partial CDR3 DNA: TGTGCCAGCAGCGCCCGAAACACA. Protein product: CASSARNT. The whole CDR3 reads CASSARNTIYF. This chain links TRBV14 with TRBJ1-3; D not certain. The read falls 3 residues short of the CDR3 end, and the missing part is taken from the germline J gene. Germline V CDR1 and CDR2: SGHDN, FVKESK. CDR3 size: 11 residues.

Remarks on this clone: The read halts 3 residues ahead of the CDR3 end, with the missing end drawn from the germline J gene. This chain links TRBV7-6 with TRBJ2-5; 8 positions match TRBD2. J lost 5 bases, V lost 4 bases, and 9 bases had no gene match. Germline CDR1 reads SGHVS; CDR2 reads FNYEAQ. There are 15 residues in the CDR3. CDR3 in amino acids: CASSSTGGGLETQYF. The CDR3 DNA, read in part, is TGTGCCAGCAGCTCGACGGGCGGGGGGTTGGAGACC.